This section outlines one T cell receptor beta chain sequence together with its context. This record comes from a study of blood T cell repertoires in COVID-19. Study details: In each case, the material was cDNA or gDNA derived from T cells, B-cell-depleted T cells, or PBMCs.

Authors' analysis steps: Amplified reference gene primers provided the basis for estimating nucleated cell counts. Sequencing was performed with immunoSEQ multiplex PCR; in TCRdb, only in-frame clones are kept and a portion is missing. D and trimming come from the DNA, and the V and J calls and clone size come from that table. The table shows approximately 200,000 clones, with 80% to 90% occurring only once. The CDR3 is made up of 13 amino acids. Germline V gene lookup returns CDR1 LNHDA and CDR2 SQIVND (reference sequence). V was shortened by 7 bases and J by 1 base, with 10 bases between the two germline ends.

The sequenced sample consisted of peripheral blood. This chain connects TRBV19 to TRBJ1-1, with a possible D match to TRBD1 (6 bases). The receptor's source is a human donor with active or convalescent COVID-19. The donor label of this sample is uncertain. CDR3 protein: CASTSRGNTEAFF. CDR3 sequence (DNA): TGTGCCAGTACCTCCAGGGGGAACACTGAAGCTTTCTTT.